The T cell receptor beta chain under discussion was sequenced for a study of OX40 agonist ivuxolimab in advanced cancers. With regard to the full study: Ivuxolimab, which targeted the costimulatory receptor OX40 (CD134), was an agonistic, fully human IgG2 monoclonal antibody. In the dose-escalation cohort, 65% to 85% of patients were male, and the mean age was 60 years with a range of roughly 23 to 79. The purpose of peripheral TCRbeta sequencing was to test whether ivuxolimab changed TCR sequence diversity and led to clonal T-cell expansion. Patients were allowed to have had prior anti-PD-1, anti-PD-L1 or anti-CTLA-4 therapy, and 40% of the dose-escalation patients had previously received checkpoint inhibitors. The monotherapy dose-escalation portion (N ≈ 50 patients) of the phase I ivuxolimab trial is reported in the paper. Of the 50 to 55 dose-escalation patients, hepatocellular carcinoma was present in some 19, melanoma in around 15, renal cell carcinoma in 9 and head and neck cancer in 9. Intravenous ivuxolimab was administered to patients every 2 weeks at six dose levels: 0.01, 0.1, 0.3, 1.5, 3 and 10 mg/kg. Partial responses occurred in three dose-escalation patients: two with cutaneous melanoma and one with hepatocellular carcinoma.

The trial excluded patients who had a history of autoimmune disease or were on systemic immunosuppression. Peripheral blood for TCR sequencing was collected from all dose cohorts at baseline, on cycle 4 day 1, and on cycle 7 day 1. The samples were taken from a phase I, first-in-human, multicenter, open-label dose-escalation trial of ivuxolimab. Adults with locally advanced or metastatic melanoma, renal cell carcinoma, hepatocellular carcinoma or head and neck squamous cell carcinoma were enrolled in the trial. CD4+ and CD8+ T cells were sorted separately from peripheral blood before TCR sequencing. V is pared back by 4 bases and J by 2 bases, with 19 bases lying between the germline termini. Including cysteine and phenylalanine, the CDR3 has 17 amino acids. The DNA shown is the 51-base CDR3, in frame from base 1. The germline V gene specifies SGHRS as CDR1 and YFSETQ as CDR2. General findings and caveats noted by the study authors: In partial responders in the 0.1-3.0 mg/kg groups, normalized peripheral clonal expansion was found to be among the lowest, especially among CD8+ T cells. The antigen specificity of the clonally expanded peripheral T cells was not determined. After ivuxolimab, CD8+ T cells had more expanded clones than CD4+ T cells on average. Clonal expansion of both CD4+ and CD8+ blood T cells was observed from baseline to week 6 at doses 0.1 to 3.0 mg/kg. Low levels of normalized T-cell clonal expansion were also shown by some nonresponding patients.

On this clone: Its antigen is still unknown. There are no base qualities to consult, and no much larger clone falls within one base.

Genomic DNA was isolated from the sorted cells so that the TCRbeta CDR3 region could be sequenced. The immunoSEQ Assay was used to sequence the TCRbeta CDR3 regions. TCRdb stores this immuneACCESS table with in-frame sequences only. Part of the clones is absent; in the studies checked, under half of the shortfall reflects unresolved V genes, and no reason is known for the rest. In this sample the table shows some 100,000 clones, over 75% of which occur a single time. Around 0.31% of the sample goes to the ten largest clones. Material: CD4+ or CD8+ T cells sorted from blood, obtained in a trial of the OX40 agonist ivuxolimab. The TCR sequence derives from an adult with an advanced solid tumor such as melanoma, head and neck, liver or kidney cancer. Here the chain combines TRBV5-1 and TRBJ2-1; the D segment could be TRBD2, given 5 matching bases. The bases are TGCGCCAGCAGCCCGAGGTCTAGCCGAGCGGCCTACAATGAGCAGTTCTTC. It translates as CASSPRSSRAAYNEQFF.